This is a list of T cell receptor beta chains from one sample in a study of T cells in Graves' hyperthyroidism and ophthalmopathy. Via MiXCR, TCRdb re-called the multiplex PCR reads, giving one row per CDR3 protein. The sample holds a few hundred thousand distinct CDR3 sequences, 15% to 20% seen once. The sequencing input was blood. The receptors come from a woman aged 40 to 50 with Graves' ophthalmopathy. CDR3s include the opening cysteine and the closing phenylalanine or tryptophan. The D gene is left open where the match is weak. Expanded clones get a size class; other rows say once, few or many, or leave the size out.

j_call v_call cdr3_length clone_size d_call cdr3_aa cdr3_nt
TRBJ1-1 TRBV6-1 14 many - CASSTAGDNTEAFF TGTGCCAGCAGCACGGCAGGGGATAACACTGAAGCTTTCTTT
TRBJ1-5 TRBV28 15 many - CASSFVSGGNQPQHF TGTGCCAGCAGTTTCGTCTCGGGGGGCAATCAGCCCCAGCATTTT
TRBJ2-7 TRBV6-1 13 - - CATTGRGAYEQYF TGTGCCACCACGGGAAGGGGAGCCTACGAGCAGTACTTC
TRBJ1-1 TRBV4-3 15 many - CASSQDGGVNTEAFF TGCGCCAGCAGCCAAGATGGGGGGGTGAACACTGAAGCTTTCTTT
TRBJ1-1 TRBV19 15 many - CASSISGRMNTEAFF TGTGCCAGTAGTATATCGGGCCGAATGAACACTGAAGCTTTCTTT
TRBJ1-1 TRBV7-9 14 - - CASSPFAGSTEAYF TGTGCCAGCAGCCCGTTCGCGGGGAGTACTGAAGCTTACTTT
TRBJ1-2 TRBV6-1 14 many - CASSKTGQRNGYTF TGTGCCAGCAGTAAAACCGGGCAAAGAAATGGCTACACCTTC
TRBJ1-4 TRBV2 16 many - CASTNKGIDLNEKLFF TGTGCCAGCACCAATAAGGGAATAGACCTTAATGAAAAACTGTTTTTT
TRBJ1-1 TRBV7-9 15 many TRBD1 CASTDNRGPNTEAFF TGTGCCAGCACAGATAACAGGGGGCCGAACACTGAAGCTTTCTTT
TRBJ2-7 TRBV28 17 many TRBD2 CASTTHETSGSFYEQYF TGTGCCAGCACCACCCACGAGACTAGCGGGAGTTTCTACGAGCAGTACTTC
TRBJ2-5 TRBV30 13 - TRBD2 CARGLAGSETQYF TGTGCCCGGGGACTAGCGGGAAGCGAGACCCAGTACTTC
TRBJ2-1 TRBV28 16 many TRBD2 CASSLWGLAGYNEQFF TGTGCCAGCAGTTTATGGGGACTAGCCGGTTACAATGAGCAGTTCTTC
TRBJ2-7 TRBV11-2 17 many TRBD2 CASSLLAGAMSSYEQYF TGTGCCAGCAGCTTACTAGCGGGAGCCATGAGCTCCTACGAGCAGTACTTC
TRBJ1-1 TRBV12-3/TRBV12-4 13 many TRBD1 CASTLTGVGLAFF TGTGCCAGCACCCTTACAGGGGTTGGGTTAGCTTTCTTT
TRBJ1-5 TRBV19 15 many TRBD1 CASSGQGASNQPQHF TGTGCCAGTAGTGGACAGGGGGCAAGCAATCAGCCCCAGCATTTT
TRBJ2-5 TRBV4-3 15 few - CASSQEISYQETQYF TGCGCCAGCAGCCAAGAAATCTCGTACCAAGAGACCCAGTACTTC
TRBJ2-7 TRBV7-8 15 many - CASSLVRVEPYEQYF TGTGCCAGCAGCTTAGTTAGGGTCGAACCCTACGAGCAGTACTTC
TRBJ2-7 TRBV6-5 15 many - CASSYSMRGDYEQYF TGTGCCAGCAGTTACTCGATGCGGGGCGACTACGAGCAGTACTTC
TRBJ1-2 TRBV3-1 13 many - CASSQGRVGGYTF TGTGCCAGCAGCCAAGGCCGAGTCGGTGGCTACACCTTC
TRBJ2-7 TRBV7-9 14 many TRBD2 CASSPQREGYEQYF TGTGCCAGCAGCCCCCAGCGGGAGGGCTACGAGCAGTACTTC
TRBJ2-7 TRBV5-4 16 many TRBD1 CASSGRPGTAVDEQYF TGTGCCAGCAGCGGCCGCCCCGGGACAGCCGTTGACGAGCAGTACTTC
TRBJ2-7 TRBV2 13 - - CANVESRGYEQSF TGTGCCAACGTAGAGTCCAGGGGCTACGAGCAGTCCTTC
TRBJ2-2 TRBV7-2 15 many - CASSLGRAGGGELFF TGTGCCAGCAGCTTAGGTCGCGCTGGAGGCGGGGAGCTGTTTTTT